This section outlines one TCR beta chain sequence together with its context. Its antigen is not identified. The V gene's germline CDR1 is MNHNS and CDR2 SASEGT. This CDR3 is built from 11 residues. This specimen comes from a study of blood T cells in healthy people across ages. Study details: Template-switching capture recovered about one barcoded beta molecule per two T cells. Findings of the study overall: Aged donors had fewer naive CD4+ cells and lower diversity than long-lived donors.

Every sample gave at least 5 micrograms of total RNA when it was extracted. Alongside a J-beta primer mix, a sample-barcoded 5' primer served in a second PCR lasting about 7 to 11 cycles. TCRdb re-derived calls from the 5' RACE reads in MiXCR, one entry per CDR3 protein. The sample lists some 1.4 million distinct CDR3 sequences; 42% were seen once. The sequence was collected from a woman under 30 in good health. The V gene is TRBV6-1, the J gene TRBJ2-5; D is ambiguous. The better agreement between TRBJ2-7 and the DNA end casts doubt on the J call. Material: blood. CDR3 region: CANGRSGEQYF. The CDR3 DNA follows: TGTGCCAACGGCCGATCAGGCGAGCAGTACTTC.